Each of the 24 T cell receptor beta chains below was sequenced from the same sample in a study of T cell responses to AZD1222 COVID-19 vaccine. Measured with immunoSEQ multiplex PCR; TCRdb has only the in-frame clones, and not every one. The table has 20,000 to 30,000 clones, roughly nine tenths seen once. The specimen was peripheral blood, collected 28 days after the second AZD1222 dose. The receptors stem from an adult who received the AZD1222 COVID-19 vaccine.

The chain employs TRBV30 and TRBJ2-5; D assignment may be TRBD1 or TRBD2 (5 bases each). CDR3 length: 15 amino acids. The V and J ends lost 3 bases and 1 base respectively, with 15 bases between them. Germline CDR1 reads GTSNPN; CDR2 reads SVGIG (reference sequence). The CDR3 nucleotides read TGTGCCTGGAGAAACAATCAGGGACCCCAAGAGACCCAGTACTTC. Amino acids: CAWRNNQGPQETQYF.

The chain couples TRBV7-8 to TRBJ2-4, with D perhaps TRBD1 (5 bases). Trimming removed 0 bases from V and 6 bases from J, with 12 bases in between. The CDR3 length is 15 residues. CDR1 SGHVS and CDR2 FQNEAQ come from the germline V gene. CDR3: CASSLASQGRNIQYF. CDR3 DNA sequence: TGTGCCAGCAGCTTAGCGTCTCAGGGTAGAAACATTCAGTACTTC.

This clone was detected a few times. J is TRBJ2-1 and V is TRBV9, with 12 bases identical to TRBD2. Germline assignment: CDR1 SGDLS and CDR2 YYNGEE. The CDR3 sequence is 18 residues long. V dropped 3 bases and J dropped 7; count of bases not matched to a gene: 14. The CDR3 protein is CASSADTGLAGQKNEQFF. The CDR3 coding sequence is TGTGCCAGCAGCGCCGACACGGGACTAGCGGGCCAGAAGAATGAGCAGTTCTTC. Drawing the rest from reference TRBV9 and TRBJ2-1, the complete variable domain is DSGVTQTPKHLITATGQRVTLRCSPRSGDLSVYWYQQSLDQGLQFLIQYYNGEERAKGNILERFSAQQFPDLHSELNLSSLELGDSALYFCASSADTGLAGQKNEQFFGPGTRLTVL.

CDR3 sequence reads: CASSLGGTDNSPLHF. As DNA, the CDR3 is TGCGCCAGCAGCTTGGGCGGGACAGATAATTCACCCCTCCACTTT. V usage is TRBV5-1 and J usage is TRBJ1-6; 7 bases align to TRBD1. V was clipped by 0 bases and J by 5 bases; unmatched bases: 2. The CDR3 extends over 15 amino acids. In germline, CDR1 is SGHRS, CDR2 YFSETQ.

The chain recombines TRBV2 with TRBJ1-2; D possibly corresponds to TRBD1 (6 bases). The germline V gene has CDR1 SNHLY and CDR2 FYNNEI. V lost 6 bases to trimming and J lost 8 bases, with 19 bases between them. This CDR3 has 14 amino acids. The CDR3 reads CASSADRLAGGYTF. CDR3 sequence (DNA): TGTGCCAGCAGCGCCGACAGGCTAGCAGGGGGCTACACCTTC.

This chain connects TRBV19 to TRBJ2-6; D may correspond to TRBD1 or TRBD2 (5 bases each). The CDR3 spans 18 residues. V lost 5 bases and J lost 0, with 17 bases in between. Germline CDR1 and CDR2: LNHDA and SQIVND (reference sequence). CDR3 sequence (DNA): TGTGCCAGTAGTGACCCAGGGACGCGGGCCTCTGGGGCCAACGTCCTGACTTTC. Translating it yields CASSDPGTRASGANVLTF.

The chain carries TRBV19 and TRBJ1-1, with a tentative D call TRBD1 (5 bases). This CDR3 comprises 13 residues. V was shortened by 4 bases and J by 7 bases, with 13 bases between the two germline ends. From germline, CDR1 is LNHDA and CDR2 SQIVND (reference sequence). CDR3 coding DNA: TGTGCCAGTAGTAACACAGGTAGGGGTGAAGCTTTCTTT. The encoded protein is CASSNTGRGEAFF.

This sequence joins TRBV5-1 and TRBJ2-7; 7 bases map to TRBD1. The junction had 14 bases not matched to a gene; V was cut back by 0 bases and J by 5 bases. The germline V gene has CDR1 SGHRS and CDR2 YFSETQ. The CDR3 has 17 residues. The CDR3 sequence is CASSLDRQGLLRDEQYF. The CDR3 DNA follows: TGCGCCAGCAGCTTGGATAGACAGGGTTTACTCCGGGACGAGCAGTACTTC.

This chain joins TRBV5-1 and TRBJ2-5; 13 bases map to TRBD2. The length of the CDR3 is 16 residues. The V segment lost 3 bases and the J segment 4 bases; nucleotides outside the gene matches: 6. Germline CDR1 and CDR2: SGHRS and YFSETQ. The CDR3 sequence is CASSSGGLAGAETQYF. In nucleotides, the CDR3 is TGCGCCAGCAGCTCGGGCGGACTAGCGGGGGCAGAGACCCAGTACTTC.

The genes are TRBV6-5 and TRBJ1-5; D call uncertain. Germline loops: CDR1 MNHEY, CDR2 SVGAGI. The CDR3 is made up of 13 amino acids. The CDR3 loop is CGAGRSRNQPQHF. The CDR3, as DNA: TGTGGGGCCGGCAGGTCTCGGAATCAGCCCCAGCATTTT.

The CDR3 DNA is TGTGCCAGCAGGTCATCTAACACCTACGAGCAGTACTTC. Its translation is CASRSSNTYEQYF. V and J are TRBV28 and TRBJ2-7; no clear D. The CDR3 loop spans 13 amino acids. Trimming took 6 bases from V and 2 from J, leaving 11 bases between them. CDR1 is MDHEN, CDR2 SYDVKM, per germline.

The chain couples TRBV5-1 to TRBJ1-1, with 8 bases that match TRBD1. Germline trimming cut 3 bases from V and 6 bases from J; bases unmatched to any gene: 4. This CDR3 contains 13 residues. Germline CDR1 and CDR2: SGHRS and YFSETQ. CDR3 protein: CASSYGQGSEAFF. CDR3 coding DNA: TGCGCCAGCAGCTATGGACAGGGCTCTGAAGCTTTCTTT.

J is TRBJ1-3 and V is TRBV6-5; 7 bases line up with TRBD1. CDR1 is MNHEY and CDR2 is SVGAGI in the germline V gene. The CDR3 is 16 residues long. The junction had 14 bases not matched to a gene; V was cut back by 3 bases and J by 9 bases. CDR3 in DNA: TGTGCCAGCAGTTATTACAGGGGTCGCGGGGGGGGCACCATATATTTT. Amino acids: CASSYYRGRGGGTIYF.

V and J are TRBV7-9 and TRBJ1-1; 7 nucleotides align to TRBD1. This CDR3 spans 16 amino acids. Germline V gene lookup returns CDR1 SEHNR and CDR2 FQNEAQ (reference sequence). V lost 7 bases to trimming and J lost 4 bases; unmatched junction nucleotides: 15. As DNA, the CDR3 is TGTGCCAGCAACCCTCTGAGGGGGCCCGAGGGCACTGAAGCTTTCTTT. It codes for CASNPLRGPEGTEAFF.

The chain links TRBV18 to TRBJ2-7; 10 nucleotides line up with TRBD1. Germline values: CDR1 KGHSH, CDR2 LQKENI. J gave up 3 bases and V 5 bases, and 4 bases lay outside the gene matches. This CDR3 spans 14 amino acids. DNA for the CDR3: TGTGCCAGCTCAACCGGGACAGGGGTCTACGAGCAGTACTTC. This sequence encodes CASSTGTGVYEQYF. The full variable domain, its missing parts supplied by reference TRBV18 and TRBJ2-7, is NAGVMQNPRHLVRRRGQEARLRCSPMKGHSHVYWYRQLPEEGLKFMVYLQKENIIDESGMPKERFSAEFPKEGPSILRIQQVVRGDSAAYFCASSTGTGVYEQYFGPGTRLTVT.

This sequence joins TRBV10-2 and TRBJ2-2, with 8 nucleotides matching TRBD2. The V and J ends lost 8 bases and 4 bases, in that order; junction bases with no gene match: 15. The CDR3 sequence is 17 residues long. Per germline, CDR1 WSHSY and CDR2 SAAADI. The CDR3 DNA is TGCGCCAGCGGAGGGCCAGCGGGAGTTTTTCTCACCGGGGAGCTGTTTTTT. It translates to CASGGPAGVFLTGELFF.

The rearrangement uses TRBV19 and TRBJ1-1; the match to TRBD1 covers 7 bases. In germline, CDR1 is LNHDA, CDR2 SQIVND (reference sequence). Losses at the gene ends were 5 bases for V and 3 bases for J; bases not matched to a gene: 9. The CDR3 sequence is 15 residues long. CDR3 nucleotides: TGTGCCAGTAGTGCGACAGGGCGAGGCGACACTGAAGCTTTCTTT. It yields the protein CASSATGRGDTEAFF.

The chain has TRBV3-1 (or the pseudogene TRBV3-2) and TRBJ1-6, with 8 bases matching TRBD1. The CDR3 contains 14 residues. Trimming removed 1 base from V and 10 bases from J; junction bases left unmatched: 3. CDR1 and CDR2 from the germline V gene are LGHDT and YNNKEL (reference sequence). In DNA, the CDR3 is TGTGCCAGCAGCCAAGCGTCAGGGGGCTCACCCCTCCACTTT. Its translation: CASSQASGGSPLHF.

In nucleotides, the CDR3 is TGCGCCAGCAGATTAACGAACACTGAAGCTTTCTTT. This translates into CASRLTNTEAFF. The chain recombines TRBV5-1 with TRBJ1-1, with D uncertain. From germline, CDR1 is SGHRS and CDR2 YFSETQ. V dropped 5 bases and J dropped 1 base, with 6 bases sitting between them. This CDR3 comprises 12 residues.

The chain combines TRBV7-2 with TRBJ1-6, with a weak D call TRBD1 (5 bases). V was shortened by 5 bases and J by 6 bases, with 20 bases between the two germline ends. Germline CDR1 and CDR2: SGHTA and FQGNSA. The CDR3 has 17 residues. The DNA of the CDR3 is TGTGCCAGCAGCCCACAGGCGCGGGGGGGTGCTAATTCACCCCTCCACTTT. It yields the protein CASSPQARGGANSPLHF.

This clone has only one observation. This rearrangement joins TRBV6-5 to TRBJ2-1, with a weak D call TRBD2 (5 bases). Germline values: CDR1 MNHEY, CDR2 SVGAGI. The V end was cut by 0 bases, the J end by 6 bases, with 12 bases between. The CDR3 consists of 15 residues. The CDR3 reads CASSYSGFGLNEQFF. CDR3 in DNA: TGTGCCAGCAGTTACTCGGGGTTCGGACTCAATGAGCAGTTCTTC.

V gene TRBV28 combines with J gene TRBJ1-1; no reliable D call. The CDR3 runs 8 residues. V was shortened by 4 bases and J by 12 bases, with 3 bases between the two germline ends. CDR1 is MDHEN and CDR2 is SYDVKM in the germline V gene. The CDR3 region has the DNA TGTGCCAGCAGTTCAACTTTCTTT. Its protein is CASSSTFF.

J is TRBJ2-7 and V is TRBV28; 7 positions match TRBD1. Germline V gene sequence: CDR1 MDHEN, CDR2 SYDVKM. Trimming cost V 6 bases and J 1 base; bases outside gene matches: 12. The CDR3 is made up of 16 amino acids. CDR3 residues: CASRWGSRGSSYEQYF. For the CDR3, the DNA is TGTGCCAGCAGGTGGGGGTCCAGGGGGAGTTCCTACGAGCAGTACTTC.

This clone was detected once. The chain has TRBV19 and TRBJ2-1; 7 nucleotides match TRBD1. V trimming: 7 bases; J trimming: 0 bases; junction bases outside the gene matches: 9. This CDR3 contains 16 residues. CDR1 is LNHDA, CDR2 SQIVND, per germline (reference sequence). CDR3 sequence (DNA): TGTGCCAGTACCCGCGTCCCAGGGGGCTCCTACAATGAGCAGTTCTTC. It codes for CASTRVPGGSYNEQFF.